The following is a T cell receptor beta chain sequence with its context. The antigen remains undetermined. The data derive from a study of graft-versus-host responses after intestinal transplantation. The study, taken as a whole, reports: Recipient marrow held GvH clones, some first seen in ileum or blood. High graft-versus-host to host-versus-graft clonal ratios were seen in allografts of patients with graft-donor T cell macrochimerism.

The CDR3 extends over 13 amino acids. Germline V gene sequence: CDR1 SGHTA, CDR2 FQGNSA. Trimming pared 4 bases from V and 10 bases from J, leaving 13 bases between. Sequencing used immunoSEQ multiplex PCR; TCRdb keeps in-frame clones, though not all of them. This table has 150,000 or so clones, nearly 95% appearing once. The chain carries TRBV7-2 and TRBJ1-4; D might be TRBD1 (5 bases). The source material was unstimulated CD4+ T cells sorted from spleen or lymph node cells, sampled before intestinal transplant. This receptor was obtained from a human donor who received an intestinal transplant. The CDR3 bases are TGTGCCAGCAGCTCGCCGGGACGCGGAAAACTGTTTTTT. Translating gives CASSSPGRGKLFF.